This T cell receptor (beta chain) was sequenced for a study of blood T cell repertoires in COVID-19. Study background: Acute and convalescent COVID-19 samples came from the United States, Italy and Spain. T cells, B-cell-depleted T cells, or PBMCs provided the cDNA or gDNA that served as material.

Authors' analysis steps: The authors estimated nucleated cell counts from reference gene primer amplification. TCRdb's copy holds only in-frame clones and misses some; the assay was immunoSEQ multiplex PCR. V and J calls and clone size come straight from that table; D and trimming were deduced from the DNA. The table has 100,000 to 120,000 clones, around 74% seen once. The TCR originated in a woman aged 70-85 years with acute or convalescent COVID-19. Sample: peripheral blood.

CDR3 DNA: TGTGCCAGCAGATTGGGGAGCATTCAGTACTTC. This codes for CASRLGSIQYF. The chain combines TRBV2 with TRBJ2-4; D might be TRBD2 (5 bases). CDR3 length equals 11 residues. Trimming pared 6 bases from V and 9 bases from J, leaving 9 bases between. Germline V gene lookup returns CDR1 SNHLY and CDR2 FYNNEI.